The 18 T cell receptor beta chains in this list originate from one sample, sequenced in a study of T-cell reconstitution after alpha-beta-depleted transplantation in children. It was with unique molecular identifiers that the TCRbeta library was prepared. TCRdb used MiXCR to reprocess the PCR reads, holding one entry per CDR3 protein. The table has 500,000 to 600,000 distinct CDR3 sequences, 30% to 35% seen once. This specimen consisted of PBMCs from the stem cell graft donor, obtained from the stem cell graft. The source of these receptors is a human donor who donated a stem cell graft to a child with aplastic anemia.

The CDR3 sequence: CSARPGQGNTIYF. CDR3 in DNA: TGCAGCGCACGCCCGGGGCAGGGAAACACCATATATTTT. The chain employs TRBV29-1 and TRBJ1-3; the D gene is possibly TRBD1 (5 bases). Trimming took 7 bases from V and 4 from J, leaving 14 bases between them. This CDR3 region has 13 residues. Per the germline V gene, CDR1 is SQVTM and CDR2 is ANQGSEA.

Many counts were recorded for this clonotype. This chain links TRBV5-1 with TRBJ2-1; 10 bases fit TRBD1. The CDR3 runs to 15 residues. Trimming cost V 4 bases and J 5 bases; bases outside gene matches: 6. The V gene's germline CDR1 is SGHRS and CDR2 YFSETQ. As DNA, the CDR3 is TGCGCCAGCAGCCGTTCCGGGACAGGGGACAATGAGCAGTTCTTC. This sequence encodes CASSRSGTGDNEQFF.

The rearrangement joins TRBV5-1 to TRBJ1-1, with D unresolved. This CDR3 has 14 amino acids. Germline CDR1 SGHRS, CDR2 YFSETQ. Trimming shortened V by 0 bases and J by 3 bases, and 9 bases separated the two germline ends. CDR3 nucleotides: TGCGCCAGCAGCTTGGCCGAAGTAGACACTGAAGCTTTCTTT. Translation gives CASSLAEVDTEAFF. Filled out from reference TRBV5-1 and TRBJ1-1, the complete variable domain reads KAGVTQTPRYLIKTRGQQVTLSCSPISGHRSVSWYQQTPGQGLQFLFEYFSETQRNKGNFPGRFSGRQFSNSRSEMNVSTLELGDSALYLCASSLAEVDTEAFFGQGTRLTVV.

In this sample, this clonotype turned up many times. The chain is built from TRBV29-1 and TRBJ1-5; tentatively, D is TRBD1 (6 bases). The CDR3 runs to 13 residues. V lost 4 bases, J lost 6 bases, and 13 bases lay in between. Germline V lookup: CDR1 SQVTM, CDR2 ANQGSEA. CDR3 nucleotide sequence: TGCAGCGTTGTATCAGGGGTGGGTCAGCCCCAGCATTTT. The encoded protein is CSVVSGVGQPQHF. The entire variable domain, with the rest obtained from reference TRBV29-1 and TRBJ1-5, is as follows: SAVISQKPSRDICQRGTSLTIQCQVDSQVTMMFWYRQQPGQSLTLIATANQGSEATYESGFVIDKFPISRPNLTFSTLTVSNMSPEDSSIYLCSVVSGVGQPQHFGDGTRLSIL.

The genes are TRBV19 and TRBJ2-2; 7 bases align to TRBD2. Germline values: CDR1 LNHDA, CDR2 SQIVND (reference sequence). The CDR3 is made up of 12 amino acids. Trimming at V came to 5 bases and at J to 6 bases, leaving 0 bases not matched to a gene. The CDR3: CASSAGAGELFF. CDR3 nucleotide sequence: TGTGCCAGTAGTGCGGGGGCCGGGGAGCTGTTTTTT.

The rearrangement joins TRBV6-5 to TRBJ2-5; D is undetermined. There are 15 residues in the CDR3. The V end was cut by 0 bases, the J end by 4 bases, with 12 bases between. Per germline, CDR1 MNHEY and CDR2 SVGAGI. The CDR3 sequence: CASSYSDSSSETQYF. CDR3 bases: TGTGCCAGCAGTTACTCGGATAGCTCATCAGAGACCCAGTACTTC.

This clonotype has just one count. This rearrangement joins TRBV7-2 to TRBJ2-5, with TRBD1 identical over 8 bases. Germline loops: CDR1 SGHTA, CDR2 FQGNSA. V gave up 5 bases and J gave up 3 bases; unmatched junction bases: 5. This CDR3 spans 14 amino acids. The CDR3 loop is CASSARTGKETQYF. CDR3 in DNA: TGTGCCAGCAGCGCTAGGACAGGGAAAGAGACCCAGTACTTC.

The chain couples TRBV6-2 or TRBV6-3 to TRBJ1-5; no reliable D call. The V and J ends lost 6 bases and 6 bases respectively, with 21 bases between them. CDR1 and CDR2 (germline): MNHEY, SVGEGT. There are 16 residues in the CDR3. CDR3 sequence (DNA): TGTGCCAGCAGCCCACTCCGTGACGAGGTACGTCAGCCCCAGCATTTT. It yields the protein CASSPLRDEVRQPQHF.

This clonotype was observed a few times. CDR3 in DNA: TGCAGCGTGAGGTGGGCTAGCACAGATACGCAGTATTTT. It encodes CSVRWASTDTQYF. V and J are TRBV29-1 and TRBJ2-3; no definite D call. CDR1 and CDR2 from the germline V gene are SQVTM and ANQGSEA. Trimming stripped 6 bases from V and 0 bases from J, with 10 bases between. This CDR3 spans 13 amino acids.

The genes are TRBV12-3 or TRBV12-4 and TRBJ2-5, with 9 positions matching TRBD2. This CDR3 region has 15 residues. The V and J ends lost 7 bases and 1 base, in that order; junction bases with no gene match: 7. In DNA, the CDR3 is TGTGCCAGCACCCTCCGGACTAGCGCCCAAGAGACCCAGTACTTC. Translation gives CASTLRTSAQETQYF.

This clonotype has at least ten counts. The chain employs TRBV7-4 and TRBJ2-3; 7 positions match TRBD2. There are 16 residues in the CDR3. CDR1 and CDR2 from the germline V gene are SGHVT and SQSDAQ. With V trimmed by 0 bases and J by 2 bases, 5 bases remained unmatched. CDR3 region: CASSLAHKRDTDTQYF. The CDR3 region has the DNA TGTGCCAGCAGCTTAGCGCACAAGCGGGACACAGATACGCAGTATTTT.

The chain recombines TRBV29-1 with TRBJ2-5, with D tentatively TRBD1 or TRBD2 (5 bases each). The V end lost 6 bases, the J end lost 5 bases, and 19 bases lay between the germline ends. This CDR3 spans 14 amino acids. Germline V gene data show CDR1 as SQVTM and CDR2 as ANQGSEA. This chain's CDR3 is CSVATGTGGETQYF. CDR3 sequence (DNA): TGCAGCGTGGCCACCGGGACGGGTGGGGAGACCCAGTACTTC.

CDR3 loop: CASSLTRDVGSYEQYV. CDR3 in DNA: TGTGCCAGCTCACTGACCCGGGACGTCGGATCCTACGAGCAGTACGTC. The V call is TRBV18, the J call TRBJ2-7; D could derive from TRBD1 or TRBD2 (5 bases each). The V end lost 4 bases, the J end lost 1 base, and 17 bases lay between the germline ends. CDR1 is KGHSH, CDR2 LQKENI, per germline. The CDR3 is 16 amino acids.

The rearrangement joins TRBV7-9 to TRBJ2-7, with 8 bases aligning to TRBD1. The CDR3 covers 16 residues. Germline CDR1 reads SEHNR; CDR2 reads FQNEAQ (reference sequence). V gave up 5 bases and J gave up 2 bases; unmatched junction bases: 11. The CDR3 here is CASSTLGTGTAYEQYF. The CDR3 nucleotides read TGTGCCAGCAGCACCCTCGGGACAGGTACGGCCTACGAGCAGTACTTC.

This sequence joins TRBV19 and TRBJ1-5; weak D call: TRBD1 (6 bases). The CDR3 runs 16 residues. Germline CDR1 and CDR2: LNHDA and SQIVND (reference sequence). The V gene lost 5 bases and the J gene lost 1 base, with 15 bases spanning the gap. CDR3 in DNA: TGTGCCAGTAGTGATCAGGGGTTGTGGAGCAATCAGCCCCAGCATTTT. This sequence encodes CASSDQGLWSNQPQHF.

V gene TRBV29-1 combines with J gene TRBJ2-1; 9 bases match TRBD2. In germline, CDR1 is SQVTM, CDR2 ANQGSEA. This CDR3 region has 13 residues. The V gene end was trimmed by 2 bases and the J gene end by 8 bases; junction bases not matched to a gene: 4. CDR3 sequence: CSVELAGPYEQFF. The CDR3 coding sequence is TGCAGCGTTGAACTAGCGGGGCCCTATGAGCAGTTCTTC.

V and J are TRBV5-1 and TRBJ2-7; TRBD1 is a possible D gene (5 bases). The CDR3 contains 14 residues. Trimming removed 0 bases from V and 7 bases from J, with 14 bases in between. In germline, CDR1 is SGHRS, CDR2 YFSETQ. CDR3 in DNA: TGCGCCAGCAGCTTGGGGACATGGCCTGGAGAGCAGTACGTC. Protein: CASSLGTWPGEQYV.

This chain joins TRBV20-1 and TRBJ1-1; D not certain. The CDR3 has 13 amino acids. Trimming stripped 3 bases from V and 5 bases from J, with 13 bases between. Looked up from germline, CDR1 is DFQATT and CDR2 is SNEGSKA (reference sequence). This chain's CDR3 is CSARDWLGTEAFF. The DNA for the CDR3 is TGCAGTGCTAGGGACTGGTTGGGGACTGAAGCTTTCTTT.